This TCR beta chain originates from a study of cytomegalovirus exposure and HLA in healthy donors. This PCR relied on a set of 60 Vbeta primers and 13 Jbeta primers. The assay was immunoSEQ multiplex PCR, and TCRdb's table has in-frame clones only and misses some. The table has 140,000 or so clones, around 80% seen once. Germline CDR1 is LGHNA and CDR2 is YNFKEQ. The CDR3 contains 15 residues. The V and J ends lost 0 bases and 5 bases respectively, with 11 bases between them. Comments on this clone: Its antigen is not identified.

Study conclusions and caveats: Cytomegalovirus-associated status was assigned to more than 150 TCR beta chains. Productive rates of about 87% or about 30% were seen for most TCR beta V segments in an earlier analysis. It was reported that the classifier diagnosed cytomegalovirus status with high specificity and sensitivity in both the original and validation cohorts.

Material for sequencing was PBMCs. The receptor was isolated from a female donor in good health and CMV-seronegative. V gene TRBV4-2 combines with J gene TRBJ1-5; no clear D. CDR3 nucleotides: TGTGCCAGCAGCCAAGAGTGGCGGGGTGATCAGCCCCAGCATTTT. Translated: CASSQEWRGDQPQHF.